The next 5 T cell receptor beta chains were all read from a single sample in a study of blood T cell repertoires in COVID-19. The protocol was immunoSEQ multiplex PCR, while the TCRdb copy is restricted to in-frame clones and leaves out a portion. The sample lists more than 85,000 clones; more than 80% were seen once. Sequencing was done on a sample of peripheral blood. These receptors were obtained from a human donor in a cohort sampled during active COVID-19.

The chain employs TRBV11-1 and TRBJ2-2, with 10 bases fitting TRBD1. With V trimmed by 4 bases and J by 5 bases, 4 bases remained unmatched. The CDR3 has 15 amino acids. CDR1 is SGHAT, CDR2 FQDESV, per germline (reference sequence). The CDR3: CASSSTGGGTGELFF. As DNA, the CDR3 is TGTGCCAGCAGCTCGACAGGGGGCGGAACCGGGGAGCTGTTTTTT.

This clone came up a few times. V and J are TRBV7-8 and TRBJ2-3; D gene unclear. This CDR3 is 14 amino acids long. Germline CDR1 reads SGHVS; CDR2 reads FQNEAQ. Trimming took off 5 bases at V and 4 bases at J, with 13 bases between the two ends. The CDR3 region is CASSPQWAADTQYF. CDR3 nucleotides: TGTGCCAGCAGCCCCCAGTGGGCCGCAGATACGCAGTATTTT.

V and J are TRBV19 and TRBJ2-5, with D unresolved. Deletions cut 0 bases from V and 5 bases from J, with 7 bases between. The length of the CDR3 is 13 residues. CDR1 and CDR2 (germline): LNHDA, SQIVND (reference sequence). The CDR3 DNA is TGTGCCAGTAGTATAGATAGAGATGAGACCCAGTACTTC. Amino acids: CASSIDRDETQYF.

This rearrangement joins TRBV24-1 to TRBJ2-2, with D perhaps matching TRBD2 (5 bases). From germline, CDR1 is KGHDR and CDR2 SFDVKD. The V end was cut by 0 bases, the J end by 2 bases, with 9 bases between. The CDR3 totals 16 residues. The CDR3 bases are TGTGCCACCAGTGATTTGCGAGGGCTTAACACCGGGGAGCTGTTTTTT. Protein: CATSDLRGLNTGELFF.

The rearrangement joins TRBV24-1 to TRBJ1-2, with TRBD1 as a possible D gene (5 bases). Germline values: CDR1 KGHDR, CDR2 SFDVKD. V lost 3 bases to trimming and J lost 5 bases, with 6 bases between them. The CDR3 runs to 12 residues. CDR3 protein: CATSDPGYGYTF. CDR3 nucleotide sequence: TGTGCCACCAGTGATCCAGGGTATGGCTACACCTTC.